This entry lists 23 T cell receptor beta chains sequenced from one sample in a study of T cells in Graves' hyperthyroidism and ophthalmopathy. Amplification targeted TCR beta CDR3 regions from RNA transcripts. HTBI primers drove first-round RT-PCR of the TCR CDR3. TCRdb recomputed calls from the multiplex PCR reads with MiXCR, one row per CDR3 protein. This sample has fewer than 900,000 distinct CDR3 sequences, with about 17% found just once. Material for sequencing was blood. The receptors here all came from a man between 18 and 35 years old with Graves' hyperthyroidism.

In its sample, this clonotype was seen many times. The rearrangement uses TRBV28 and TRBJ2-1, with 15 bases fitting TRBD2. The V segment lost 3 bases and the J segment 0 bases; nucleotides outside the gene matches: 15. Germline-derived CDR1 and CDR2 are MDHEN and SYDVKM. This CDR3 is built from 22 residues. CDR3 region: CASSFGGTSGRPWLGSYNEQFF. CDR3 nucleotides: TGTGCCAGCAGTTTCGGGGGGACTAGCGGGAGGCCGTGGTTAGGCTCCTACAATGAGCAGTTCTTC.

This clonotype was picked up a small number of times. Written as DNA, the CDR3 is TGCAGCGTTCCCACAGGATTGTCCTACACCTTC. Translation gives CSVPTGLSYTF. This sequence joins TRBV29-1 and TRBJ1-2; a possible D gene is TRBD1 (5 bases). CDR1 SQVTM and CDR2 ANQGSEA come from the germline V gene. Trimming stripped 5 bases from V and 10 bases from J, with 14 bases between. The CDR3 totals 11 residues. Full variable domain (missing parts from reference TRBV29-1 and TRBJ1-2): SAVISQKPSRDICQRGTSLTIQCQVDSQVTMMFWYRQQPGQSLTLIATANQGSEATYESGFVIDKFPISRPNLTFSTLTVSNMSPEDSSIYLCSVPTGLSYTFGSGTRLTVV.

Worth noting for this clonotype: In this CDR3 the conserved last residue, phenylalanine or tryptophan, is missing, so a read error is likely. This chain joins TRBV9 and TRBJ2-7; D may be TRBD2 (6 bases). This CDR3 comprises 14 residues. In germline, CDR1 is SGDLS, CDR2 YYNGEE. Trimming pared 4 bases from V and 3 bases from J, leaving 14 bases between. The CDR3 is CASSRKEGFYEQYL. The CDR3, as DNA: TGTGCCAGCAGCCGAAAGGAGGGTTTCTACGAGCAGTACCTC.

Only a few counts were recorded for this clonotype. The rearrangement links TRBV20-1 to TRBJ2-1; D call uncertain. Germline CDR1 is DFQATT and CDR2 is SNEGSKA (reference sequence). The CDR3 runs to 11 residues. V was pared by 7 bases and J by 4 bases, with 8 bases between. The CDR3 is CSGAVYNEQFF. CDR3 sequence (DNA): TGCAGTGGGGCAGTATACAATGAGCAGTTCTTC.

This clonotype was picked up many times. V is TRBV27 and J is TRBJ2-7; 7 nucleotides match TRBD1. Germline V gene lookup returns CDR1 MNHEY and CDR2 SMNVEV (reference sequence). The length of the CDR3 is 13 residues. After removal of 7 bases from V and 6 bases from J, the junction contained 9 bases not matched to a gene. CDR3 sequence: CASMRTGFLEQYF. CDR3 coding DNA: TGTGCCAGCATGAGGACAGGATTCCTCGAGCAGTACTTC.

In its sample, this clonotype was seen many times. The gene calls are TRBV7-8 and TRBJ2-1; TRBD1 matches 9 bases. This CDR3 has 18 amino acids. Germline-derived CDR1 and CDR2 are SGHVS and FQNEAQ. V shed 0 bases, J shed 4 bases, and the junction held 10 bases outside the gene matches. CDR3 coding DNA: TGTGCCAGCAGCTTAGCGCTCCCGACAGGGGGGGTTTACAATGAGCAGTTCTTC. It translates to CASSLALPTGGVYNEQFF.

This clonotype was picked up a small number of times. V is TRBV29-1 and J is TRBJ2-3; D gene uncertain. The V gene lost 4 bases and the J gene lost 4 bases, with 3 bases spanning the gap. Germline CDR1 and CDR2: SQVTM and ANQGSEA. The CDR3 runs to 10 residues. The DNA for the CDR3 is TGCAGCGTTGGCCCAGATACGCAGTATTTT. Translation: CSVGPDTQYF.

Ten or more counts support this clonotype. The rearrangement uses TRBV20-1 and TRBJ2-3; 14 nucleotides align to TRBD2. The CDR3 totals 17 residues. The J segment lost 0 bases and the V segment lost 4 bases, leaving 6 bases of the junction unmatched. Looked up from germline, CDR1 is DFQATT and CDR2 is SNEGSKA (reference sequence). CDR3 bases: TGCAGTGCTACAAGGACTAGCGGGAGGCTTAGCACAGATACGCAGTATTTT. Its protein product is CSATRTSGRLSTDTQYF.

The rearrangement joins TRBV7-9 to TRBJ2-7; 7 bases are shared with TRBD1. CDR3 length equals 16 residues. Trimming took 5 bases from V and 2 from J; bases not matched to a gene: 12. The germline V gene has CDR1 SEHNR and CDR2 FQNEAQ (reference sequence). CDR3 amino acids: CASSLYPGQPTYEQYF. Here the CDR3 DNA reads TGTGCCAGCAGCCTGTACCCGGGACAGCCAACCTACGAGCAGTACTTC.

The rearrangement uses TRBV19 and TRBJ2-3, with no clear D. Looked up from germline, CDR1 is LNHDA and CDR2 is SQIVND (reference sequence). This CDR3 contains 13 residues. The V gene lost 1 base and the J gene lost 4 bases, with 6 bases spanning the gap. CDR3 nucleotide sequence: TGTGCCAGTAGTATAGTTGCCCCAGATACGCAGTATTTT. The encoded protein is CASSIVAPDTQYF.

This clonotype was counted ten times or more. This chain joins TRBV11-3 and TRBJ2-1, with 12 nucleotides matching TRBD2. Per the germline V gene, CDR1 is SGHNT and CDR2 is YENEEA. The CDR3 is made up of 15 amino acids. CDR3 bases: TGTGCAAGCGGTCTAGCGGGAGGGCCGCACAATGAGCAGTTCTTC. Translation: CASGLAGGPHNEQFF.

In its sample, this clonotype was seen a few times. This sequence joins TRBV7-9 and TRBJ1-2; TRBD1 is a possible D gene (5 bases). This CDR3 contains 13 residues. Germline-derived CDR1 and CDR2 are SEHNR and FQNEAQ (reference sequence). The ends were cut back, 3 bases at V and 3 bases at J, with 8 bases in the middle. The CDR3 bases are TGTGCCAGCAGCTTGCCACAGGACTATGGCTACACCTTC. Translated: CASSLPQDYGYTF.

The V and J genes are TRBV6-2 or TRBV6-3 and TRBJ2-3; maybe TRBD2 (6 bases). V was trimmed by 8 bases and J by 10 bases, leaving 19 bases between them. Germline CDR1 is MNHEY and CDR2 is SVGEGT. This CDR3 has 13 residues. CDR3 sequence: CASRPGSRGAQYF. The CDR3, as DNA: TGTGCCAGCCGGCCCGGGAGCCGAGGAGCGCAGTATTTT.

This chain connects TRBV9 to TRBJ2-3; TRBD2 matches 8 bases. The germline V gene has CDR1 SGDLS and CDR2 YYNGEE. This CDR3 has 17 residues. The V gene end was trimmed by 0 bases and the J gene end by 6 bases; junction bases not matched to a gene: 12. CDR3 protein: CASSVGASGPPRDTQYF. CDR3 DNA sequence: TGTGCCAGCAGCGTAGGGGCTAGCGGGCCCCCTAGGGATACGCAGTATTTT.

The genes are TRBV7-9 and TRBJ1-1, with D tentatively TRBD1 (5 bases). V lost 5 bases, J lost 2 bases, and 15 bases lay in between. This CDR3 has 15 amino acids. Germline assignment: CDR1 SEHNR and CDR2 FQNEAQ (reference sequence). CDR3 DNA: TGTGCCAGCAGCCCACCGGGGGGAGAAAACACTGAAGCTTTCTTT. Protein: CASSPPGGENTEAFF.

The chain couples TRBV7-3 to TRBJ2-1; no definite D call. This CDR3 is 13 amino acids long. Germline V gene sequence: CDR1 SGHTA, CDR2 FQGTGA. Trimming cost V 5 bases and J 8 bases, with 13 bases left between them. The CDR3 DNA reads as TGTGCCAGCAGCCAGACTGGTCCGGATGAGCAGTTCTTC. This encodes CASSQTGPDEQFF.

The V and J genes are TRBV20-1 and TRBJ1-2, with D perhaps matching TRBD1 (5 bases). Trimming shortened V by 6 bases and J by 5 bases, and 16 bases separated the two germline ends. The CDR3 extends over 13 amino acids. Looked up from germline, CDR1 is DFQATT and CDR2 is SNEGSKA (reference sequence). DNA for the CDR3: TGCAGTGCCGGAGGGGCAGGGAGTTATGGCTACACCTTC. The encoded protein is CSAGGAGSYGYTF.

To note about this clonotype: The junction does not match germline at one end; this may be a read error. The CDR3 nucleotides are TGCGCCAGCAGCCAAGTTTCGCTGGGGAATGAAAAACCGTTTTTT. It translates to CASSQVSLGNEKPFF. V usage is TRBV4-1 and J usage is TRBJ1-4; D remains unclear. Per germline, CDR1 MGHRA and CDR2 YSYEKL. This CDR3 region has 15 residues.

This clonotype appeared a few times. The J gene is TRBJ2-1, the V gene TRBV4-1; the D call may be TRBD1 or TRBD2 (5 bases each). The CDR3 has 16 amino acids. V shed 1 base and J shed 4 bases, with 14 bases lying between them. Germline V gene sequence: CDR1 MGHRA, CDR2 YSYEKL. The CDR3 spells CASSQGRGASYNEQFF. For the CDR3, the DNA is TGCGCCAGCAGCCAAGGGCGAGGGGCATCATACAATGAGCAGTTCTTC.

The V call is TRBV15, the J call TRBJ2-1, with TRBD2 matching 10 bases. The germline CDR1 and CDR2 sequences are LNHNV and YYDKDF (reference sequence). Trimming at V came to 0 bases and at J to 5 bases, leaving 7 bases not matched to a gene. This CDR3 region has 17 residues. In DNA form, the CDR3 reads TGTGCCACCAGCAGAGATTCGGGACTAGCGAAGCACAATGAGCAGTTCTTC. This sequence encodes CATSRDSGLAKHNEQFF.

The genes are TRBV4-3 and TRBJ1-4; 9 bases fit TRBD1. This CDR3 spans 17 amino acids. Trimming cost V 0 bases and J 6 bases; bases outside gene matches: 8. CDR1 and CDR2 from the germline V gene are LGHNA and YSLEER. CDR3 sequence: CASSQEIPGQGHEKLFF. CDR3 coding DNA: TGCGCCAGCAGCCAAGAAATACCGGGACAGGGCCATGAAAAACTGTTTTTT.

This clonotype was seen repeatedly, ten times or more. V is TRBV28 and J is TRBJ2-7; D possibly corresponds to TRBD2 (6 bases). Trimming pared 3 bases from V and 5 bases from J, leaving 20 bases between. Germline loops: CDR1 MDHEN, CDR2 SYDVKM. The CDR3 is 16 amino acids. The DNA of the CDR3 is TGTGCCAGCAGTTTGGCAGGAGATGGGAGGACCGACGAGCAGTACTTC. Its protein product is CASSLAGDGRTDEQYF.

The table lists this clonotype with many counts. V usage is TRBV5-1 and J usage is TRBJ2-7; D tentatively fits TRBD1 or TRBD2 (6 bases each). Germline assignment: CDR1 SGHRS and CDR2 YFSETQ. This CDR3 is 15 amino acids long. Trimming took off 4 bases at V and 3 bases at J, with 17 bases between the two ends. CDR3 in DNA: TGCGCCAGCAGCCCGGGGGCCATGGGCCTCTACGAGCAGTACTTC. It yields the protein CASSPGAMGLYEQYF.